This TCR beta chain was obtained from a study of identical twins. Study conclusions and caveats: Alpha sequences that were out-of-frame and twin-shared showed an excess of low generation probability. It was out-of-frame TCR alpha sharing in monozygotic twins that models underestimated. Cross-sectional statistics, not tracking of the same donors, supported the conclusions.

A universal primer site came from template switching; cDNA carried unique molecular identifiers. TCRdb re-called the 5' RACE reads through MiXCR, storing one row per CDR3 protein. The table includes under 900,000 distinct CDR3 sequences, around 12% detected once. Losses at the gene ends were 3 bases for V and 4 bases for J; bases not matched to a gene: 5. The CDR3 sequence is 14 residues long. From germline, CDR1 is ENHRY and CDR2 SYGVKD. This clonotype has a handful of counts. Its antigen is still unknown. These data are also associated with another study on yellow fever vaccine responses in identical twins.

The specimen sequenced was PBMCs. This clonotype originated in a woman between 18 and 30 years old in good health. V usage is TRBV10-3 and J usage is TRBJ2-7; 8 positions match TRBD2. CDR3 amino acids: CAISDTGGPYEQYF. CDR3 bases: TGTGCCATCAGTGATACGGGGGGGCCTTACGAGCAGTACTTC.